This T cell receptor beta chain was captured by sequencing in a study of blood T cells in healthy people across ages. Whole-study results and caveats: Among long-lived donors, naive CD4+ cells were more numerous and diversity higher than in aged donors.

The CDR3 consists of 15 residues. CDR1 is MGHRA and CDR2 is YSYEKL in the germline V gene. The V end was cut by 1 base, the J end by 5 bases, with 13 bases between. As regards this clonotype: Its antigen is not known.

PCR was performed a second time for about 7 to 12 cycles using a sample-barcoded 5' primer and a J-beta primer mix. A single record per CDR3 protein comes from TCRdb applying MiXCR to the 5' RACE reads. The data contain around 700,000 distinct CDR3 sequences, approximately 25% of them singletons. The data were also submitted as part of a second study, on T cells of mothers and their children.

The chain couples TRBV4-1 to TRBJ2-3, with D perhaps given as TRBD1 or TRBD2 (6 bases each). Input material: blood. The clonotype comes from a boy aged 5-17 years in good health. CDR3 nucleotide sequence: TGCGCCAGCAGCCAAGCAGAGGGGGGTAGAGATACGCAGTATTTT. Translated: CASSQAEGGRDTQYF.